The clone carrying this T cell receptor beta chain was seen once. As yet, its antigen is unknown. Profiling relied on immunoSEQ multiplex PCR, and the TCRdb table lists in-frame clones only, not all of them. The table records 57,000 or so clones, under 95% of them present only once. The entry originates in a study of OX40 agonist ivuxolimab in advanced cancers. Overall study: Patients receiving dose escalation had hepatocellular carcinoma, melanoma, renal cell or head and neck cancer. Overall study findings and caveats: At 0.1 to 3.0 mg/kg and by week 6, CD4+ and CD8+ T cells in the blood had expanded clonally. In CD8+ T cells, expanded clones were on average more numerous than in CD4+.

CDR3 length: 13 residues. From germline, CDR1 is SGHTA and CDR2 FQGNSA. Between the trimmed V and J ends, which lost 1 base and 7 bases, there was a span of 10 bases. The chain is built from TRBV7-2 and TRBJ1-1; possible D gene TRBD1, 5 bases. Sequencing was performed on CD4+ or CD8+ T cells sorted from blood, taken in a trial of the OX40 agonist ivuxolimab. The TCR comes from an adult with an advanced solid tumor such as melanoma, head and neck, liver or kidney cancer. CDR3 DNA: TGTGCCAGCAGCTTAGAGGTAGACAGTGAAGCTTTCTTT. Encoded protein: CASSLEVDSEAFF.